Reported below is one T cell receptor beta chain. Its target antigen remains unknown. The junction departs from the called germline gene at one end, perhaps through a read error. Libraries were constructed by PCR. Sequencing instrument: Illumina HiSeq 4000. Bulk TCR libraries were made following a previously described method, with the TCR primers given in Table S5. Total RNA was purified with the Qiagen AllPrep DNA/RNA kit. Before analysis, reads from multiple sequencing runs of one library were combined. Per the authors' processing: Only reads with exact TCR constant sequence were kept, trimmed to 150 nt, and grouped by their 12-nt molecular barcodes. Within each barcode group, reads were sub-clustered at a 15% Levenshtein threshold, and quality-weighted consensus sequences were built per RNA molecule. Non-functional sequences were excluded, and lower-count sequences lying one edit away from another sequence were also excluded. Barcode sub-clusters with fewer than 20% of the maximum read count were removed, based on fitting two negative binomial distributions. TCRdb reworked the public reads: Q25 trimming with fastp, MiXCR clone assembly, productive beta chains retained. All rows with the same CDR3 protein become a single entry with the most common DNA and genes. The V and J calls here are based on TCRdb, not the publication. In all, the sample holds 600,000 to 650,000 distinct CDR3 sequences, and 15% to 20% of those were seen once. The ten largest clonotypes hold about 0.9% of the sample.

Naive CD8 T cell libraries were made from 20,000 to 1,000,000 sorted cells using 10%, 30% or 50% of purified RNA. On a BD FACSAria II, naive CD8 T cells were FACS-sorted as CD8+CD4-CCR7+CD45RA+ and collected into RLT Plus buffer. To test detection sensitivity, Jurkat RNA equivalent to approximately ten TCR copies was spiked into samples of about 18,000-1,000,000 naive CD8 T cells. Enrichment of CD8 T cells was performed with RosetteSep CD8+ T Cell Enrichment Cocktail and Ficoll-Paque, after which ACK red cell lysis was carried out. The germline V gene (reference sequence) supplies CDR1 SGHNT and CDR2 YYREEE. CDR3 length: 12 amino acids, cysteine to phenylalanine. Of all the DNA, just the CDR3 is kept, 36 bases in frame from base 1. The sample comes from a study of molecular identifiers for immune sequencing clone quantification listed by TCRdb under 2018. Some background on the complete study: In a replicate experiment, RNA from roughly 21,000 or 96,000 naive CD8 T cells was split into five aliquots, four of which were sequenced. This methods study used CD8 T cells to benchmark TCR RNA copy counting and molecular-identifier clustering-based TCR repertoire sequencing (MIDCIRS).

What the authors observed across the whole study: Approximately 3 recovered TCR RNA copies per cell were obtained by modeling, versus about ten by digital PCR, implying a capture efficiency of about 30%. In CMV-specific effector cells, clones with more than 20 RNA copies accounted for over 97% of molecules, whereas in naive cells such clones accounted for under 1%. When barcode sub-clustering was left out, chimeric consensus sequences inflated TCR diversity, with chimeras reaching as high as 47%. A single cell's worth of spiked-in Jurkat TCR RNA was reported detectable even among approximately 930,000 naive CD8 T cells. Highly expanded clone sizes could be underestimated if identical TCR molecules share a barcode. The naive libraries included spiked-in Jurkat TCR RNA (around 9 copies' worth), and this Jurkat TCR RNA is not part of the donor repertoire.

The sequence was collected from a human donor in good health. Some libraries in this study had Jurkat cell RNA spiked in. The chain is assembled from TRBV5-4 and TRBJ1-3; the D gene lacks a confident call. Source material: naive CD8+ T cells from blood, with Jurkat cell RNA spiked in. What the cell subset or site label conveys for this sample: FACS-sorted CD8+CD4-CCR7+CD45RA+ naive T cells. The CDR3 here reads CAGSLGGVPLDF. In nucleotide form, the sequence is TGTGCCGGCAGCTTGGGCGGAGTCCCATTAGATTTT.